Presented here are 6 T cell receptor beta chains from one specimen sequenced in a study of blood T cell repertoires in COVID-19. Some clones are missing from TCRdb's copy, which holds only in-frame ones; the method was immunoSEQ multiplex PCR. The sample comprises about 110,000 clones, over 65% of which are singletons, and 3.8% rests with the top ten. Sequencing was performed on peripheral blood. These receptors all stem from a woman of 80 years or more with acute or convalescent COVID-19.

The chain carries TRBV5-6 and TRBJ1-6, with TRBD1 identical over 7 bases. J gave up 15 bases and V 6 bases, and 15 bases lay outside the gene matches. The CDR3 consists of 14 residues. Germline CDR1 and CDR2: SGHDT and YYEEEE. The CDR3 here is CASTKGQPLLHLHF. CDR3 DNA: TGTGCCAGCACAAAGGGACAGCCCCTTCTTCACCTCCACTTT. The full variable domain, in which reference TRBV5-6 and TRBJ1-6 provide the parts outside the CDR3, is DAGVTQSPTHLIKTRGQQVTLRCSPKSGHDTVSWYQQALGQGPQFIFQYYEEEERQRGNFPDRFSGHQFPNYSSELNVNALLLGDSALYLCASTKGQPLLHLHFGNGTRLTVT.

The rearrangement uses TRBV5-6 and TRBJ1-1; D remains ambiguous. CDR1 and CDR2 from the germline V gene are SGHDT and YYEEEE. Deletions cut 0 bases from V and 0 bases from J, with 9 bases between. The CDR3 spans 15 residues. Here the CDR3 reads CASSLEAGMNTEAFF. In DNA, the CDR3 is TGTGCCAGCAGCTTGGAGGCAGGTATGAACACTGAAGCTTTCTTT.

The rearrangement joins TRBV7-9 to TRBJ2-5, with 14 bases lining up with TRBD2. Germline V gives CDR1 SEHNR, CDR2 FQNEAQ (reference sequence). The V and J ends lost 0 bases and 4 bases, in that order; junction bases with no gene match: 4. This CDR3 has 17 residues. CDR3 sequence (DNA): TGTGCCAGCAGCTTAGCCTCCGGGACTAGCGGGGGAGAGACCCAGTACTTC. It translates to CASSLASGTSGGETQYF.

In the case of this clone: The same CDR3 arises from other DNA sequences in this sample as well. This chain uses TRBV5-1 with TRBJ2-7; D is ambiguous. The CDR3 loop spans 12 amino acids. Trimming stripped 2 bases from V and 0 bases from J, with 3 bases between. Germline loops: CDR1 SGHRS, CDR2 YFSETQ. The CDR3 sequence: CASSFSSYEQYF. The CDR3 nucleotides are TGCGCCAGCAGCTTCAGCTCCTACGAGCAGTACTTC.

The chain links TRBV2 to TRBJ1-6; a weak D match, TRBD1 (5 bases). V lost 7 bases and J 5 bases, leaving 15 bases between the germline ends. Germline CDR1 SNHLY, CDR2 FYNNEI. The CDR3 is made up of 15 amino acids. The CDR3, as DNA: TGTGCCAGCACCTCTGACAGCATCAATAATTCACCCCTCCACTTT. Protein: CASTSDSINNSPLHF.

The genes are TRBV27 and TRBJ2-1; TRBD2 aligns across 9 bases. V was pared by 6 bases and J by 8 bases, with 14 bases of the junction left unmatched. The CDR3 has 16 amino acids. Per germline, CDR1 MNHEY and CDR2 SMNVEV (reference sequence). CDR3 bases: TGTGCCAGCAGGTCTTTCCCGGGACTAGCACGGGATGAGCAGTTCTTC. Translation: CASRSFPGLARDEQFF.